This T cell receptor (beta chain) was found in a study of blood T cell repertoires in COVID-19. Overall study context: Sample material is recorded as cDNA or gDNA derived from T cells, B-cell-depleted T cells, or PBMCs.

Under the authors' procedure: By means of reference gene primer amplification, nucleated cell counts were estimated. Assay used: immunoSEQ multiplex PCR; TCRdb lists only in-frame clones, some missing. D and trimming were read from the DNA, whereas the V and J calls and clone size are those reported in that table. The table shows 75,000 to 95,000 clones, with about four fifths occurring only once. V was cut by 3 bases and J by 5 bases, with 14 bases left in between. Germline CDR1 is SEHNR and CDR2 is FQNEAQ (reference sequence). This CDR3 is 15 amino acids long. The chain has TRBV7-9 and TRBJ2-1, with D perhaps TRBD1 (5 bases). Sample: peripheral blood. This TCR was recovered from a woman of 80 years or more with active or convalescent COVID-19. For the CDR3, the DNA is TGTGCCAGCAGCTTCAGGGAATCGATAAACAATGAGCAGTTCTTC. The encoded protein is CASSFRESINNEQFF.